The 14 T cell receptor beta chains given below trace back to one sample, sequenced in a study of blood T cell repertoires in COVID-19. The assay was immunoSEQ multiplex PCR, and TCRdb's table has in-frame clones only and misses some. Of around 500,000 clones listed, 70% to 90% are singletons. Sequencing was performed on PBMCs or T cells enriched from blood (not recorded which). The receptors shown here come from a woman aged 60 to 75 who had recovered from COVID-19.

Concerning this clone itself: Within the sample, other DNA sequences also encode this same CDR3. The chain is built from TRBV19 and TRBJ1-5; 8 bases agree with TRBD1. The CDR3 has 13 residues. In germline, CDR1 is LNHDA, CDR2 SQIVND (reference sequence). The V and J ends lost 6 bases and 5 bases, in that order; junction bases with no gene match: 3. In DNA form, the CDR3 reads TGTGCCAGTAGCGAGGACAGGGATCAGCCCCAGCATTTT. It translates to CASSEDRDQPQHF.

This rearrangement joins TRBV2 to TRBJ1-3; TRBD1 agrees at 8 bases. The V and J ends lost 7 bases and 4 bases, in that order; junction bases with no gene match: 12. This CDR3 region has 16 residues. The germline V gene has CDR1 SNHLY and CDR2 FYNNEI. The CDR3 loop reads CASNSGTGLGGNTIYF. DNA for the CDR3: TGTGCCAGCAACTCCGGGACAGGCCTCGGAGGAAACACCATATATTTT.

This sequence joins TRBV3-1 (or the pseudogene TRBV3-2) and TRBJ2-6, with no clear D. CDR3 length equals 14 residues. The germline gives CDR1 LGHDT, CDR2 YNNKEL (reference sequence). Trimming left V 1 base short and J 1 base short, with 2 bases between. The CDR3 bases are TGTGCCAGCAGCCAAGCGTCTGGGGCCAACGTCCTGACTTTC. Its protein product is CASSQASGANVLTF.

This clone was picked up a small number of times. DNA for the CDR3: TGTGCCAGCAGCTTAGTTTCGGGGACAGGGAAACATGGCTACACCTTC. It codes for CASSLVSGTGKHGYTF. The chain employs TRBV13 and TRBJ1-2, with TRBD1 matching over 9 bases. The CDR3 sequence is 16 residues long. V shed 1 base, J shed 6 bases, and the junction held 9 bases outside the gene matches. The germline V gene encodes CDR1 PRHDT and CDR2 FYEKMQ (reference sequence).

This chain uses TRBV9 with TRBJ2-3; maybe TRBD2 (6 bases). CDR1 is SGDLS, CDR2 YYNGEE, per germline. The CDR3 is 15 residues long. Trimming took 0 bases from V and 0 from J, leaving 8 bases between them. The CDR3 DNA reads TGTGCCAGCAGCGTAGCGGGGGACAGCACAGATACGCAGTATTTT. This sequence encodes CASSVAGDSTDTQYF.

This clone has a single count. This sequence joins TRBV5-1 and TRBJ1-3; maybe TRBD1 (6 bases). Trimming cost V 2 bases and J 2 bases, with 14 bases left between them. This CDR3 is 16 amino acids long. CDR1 is SGHRS and CDR2 is YFSETQ in the germline V gene. The CDR3 DNA is TGCGCCAGCAGCTTTACAGGGTATGGAACTGGAAACACCATATATTTT. Residues: CASSFTGYGTGNTIYF.

The CDR3 region is CASSFTGDSGANVLTF. Here the CDR3 DNA reads TGTGCCAGCAGTTTCACAGGGGACTCTGGGGCCAACGTCCTGACTTTC. The chain uses TRBV6-4 and TRBJ2-6; 7 nucleotides align to TRBD1. The CDR3 consists of 16 residues. Germline values: CDR1 MRHNA, CDR2 SNTAGT. J gave up 0 bases and V 5 bases, and 4 bases lay outside the gene matches.

V and J are TRBV27 and TRBJ1-4; D ambiguous. This CDR3 contains 14 residues. Trimming removed 6 bases at V and 7 bases at J, with 15 bases between. CDR1 MNHEY and CDR2 SMNVEV come from the germline V gene (reference sequence). In nucleotides, the CDR3 is TGTGCCAGCAGCCCTTTGGGCAGCGGTGAAAAACTGTTTTTT. Amino acids: CASSPLGSGEKLFF.

This chain joins TRBV12-5 and TRBJ1-5; 9 nucleotides align to TRBD1. J was trimmed by 4 bases and V by 6 bases; bases with no gene match: 4. The CDR3 has 14 residues. Germline V gene data show CDR1 as LGHNT and CDR2 as FRNRAP. CDR3 region: CASGRDRGNQPQHF. The CDR3 DNA follows: TGTGCTAGTGGCCGTGACAGGGGGAATCAGCCCCAGCATTTT.

The V gene is TRBV24-1, the J gene TRBJ1-1; D is ambiguous. Trimming stripped 2 bases from V and 3 bases from J, with 6 bases between. Germline V lookup: CDR1 KGHDR, CDR2 SFDVKD. The CDR3 sequence is 13 residues long. The CDR3 protein is CATSDYEDTEAFF. The CDR3, as DNA: TGTGCCACCAGTGATTACGAGGACACTGAAGCTTTCTTT.

The V call is TRBV6-1, the J call TRBJ2-3; 11 bases map to TRBD1. CDR3 size: 16 residues. Germline V gene sequence: CDR1 MNHNS, CDR2 SASEGT. The trim removed 4 bases at V and 3 bases at J, leaving 6 bases unmatched. This chain's CDR3 is CASSARTGGFTDTQYF. CDR3 DNA sequence: TGTGCCAGCAGTGCCCGGACAGGGGGCTTTACAGATACGCAGTATTTT.

To note about this clone: Other DNA sequences from this sample encode an identical CDR3 as well. The chain combines TRBV7-9 with TRBJ1-5; the D gene is possibly TRBD1 (5 bases). Per germline, CDR1 SEHNR and CDR2 FQNEAQ (reference sequence). CDR3 length equals 14 residues. V dropped 3 bases and J dropped 1 base, with 7 bases sitting between them. The CDR3 DNA reads TGTGCCAGCAGCTTCGACAGCAGCAATCAGCCCCAGCATTTT. Translation gives CASSFDSSNQPQHF.

For this clone: One junction end does not reproduce the germline sequence, and a read error may be involved. This chain links TRBV18 with TRBJ1-6; D unclear. This CDR3 spans 12 amino acids. In germline, CDR1 is KGHSH, CDR2 LQKENI. DNA for the CDR3: TGTGCCAGCTCACCACAGTCCGGGATCCATCTTTGG. Protein product: CASSPQSGIHLW.

This clone occurred once. V usage is TRBV29-1 and J usage is TRBJ1-1; no reliable D call. The V end lost 7 bases, the J end lost 2 bases, and 11 bases lay between the germline ends. CDR3 length: 12 residues. Germline V gene data show CDR1 as SQVTM and CDR2 as ANQGSEA. The CDR3 sequence is CSGSNSNTEAFF. CDR3 nucleotide sequence: TGCAGCGGCAGTAATTCTAACACTGAAGCTTTCTTT.